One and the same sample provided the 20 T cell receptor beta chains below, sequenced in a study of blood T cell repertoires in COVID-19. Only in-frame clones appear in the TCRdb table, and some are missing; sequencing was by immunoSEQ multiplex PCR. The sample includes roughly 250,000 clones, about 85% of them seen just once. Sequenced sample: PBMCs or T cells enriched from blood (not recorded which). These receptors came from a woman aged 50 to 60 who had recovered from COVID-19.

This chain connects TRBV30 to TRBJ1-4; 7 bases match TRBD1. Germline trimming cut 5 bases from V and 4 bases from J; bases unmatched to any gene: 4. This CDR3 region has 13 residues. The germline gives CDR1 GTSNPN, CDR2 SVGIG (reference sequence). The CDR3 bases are TGTGCCTGGGCCGGGACAGATAATGAAAAACTGTTTTTT. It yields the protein CAWAGTDNEKLFF.

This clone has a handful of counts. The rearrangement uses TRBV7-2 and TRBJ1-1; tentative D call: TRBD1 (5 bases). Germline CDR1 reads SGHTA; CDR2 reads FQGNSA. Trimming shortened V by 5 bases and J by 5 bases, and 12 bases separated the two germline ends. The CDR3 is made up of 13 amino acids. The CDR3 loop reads CASSLSQGTEAFF. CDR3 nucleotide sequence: TGTGCCAGCAGCCTGAGCCAGGGTACTGAAGCTTTCTTT.

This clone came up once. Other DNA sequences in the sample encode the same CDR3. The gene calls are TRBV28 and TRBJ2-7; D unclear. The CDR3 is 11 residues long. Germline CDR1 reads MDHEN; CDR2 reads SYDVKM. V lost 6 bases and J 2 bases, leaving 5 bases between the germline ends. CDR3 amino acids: CASSSAYEQYF. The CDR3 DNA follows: TGTGCCAGCAGCTCCGCCTACGAGCAGTACTTC.

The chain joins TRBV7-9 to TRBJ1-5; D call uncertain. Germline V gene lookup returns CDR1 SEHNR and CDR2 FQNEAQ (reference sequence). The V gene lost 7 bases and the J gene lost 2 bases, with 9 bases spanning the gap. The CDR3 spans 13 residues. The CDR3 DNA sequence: TGTGCCAGCACCCCCTCGGGCAATCAGCCCCAGCATTTT. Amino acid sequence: CASTPSGNQPQHF.

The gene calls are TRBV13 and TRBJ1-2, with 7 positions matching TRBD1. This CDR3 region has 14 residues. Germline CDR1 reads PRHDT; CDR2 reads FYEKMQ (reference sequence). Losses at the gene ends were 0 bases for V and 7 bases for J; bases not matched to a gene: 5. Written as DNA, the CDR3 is TGTGCCAGCAGCTTAGGTGACAGGGATTTTGGCTACACCTTC. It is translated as CASSLGDRDFGYTF.

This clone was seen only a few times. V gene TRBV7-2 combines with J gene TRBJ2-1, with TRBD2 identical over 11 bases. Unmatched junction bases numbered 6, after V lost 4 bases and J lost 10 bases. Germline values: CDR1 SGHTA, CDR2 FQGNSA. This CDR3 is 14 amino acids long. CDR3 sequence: CASSSGTSGTEQFF. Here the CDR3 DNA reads TGTGCCAGCAGCTCCGGGACTAGCGGTACCGAGCAGTTCTTC.

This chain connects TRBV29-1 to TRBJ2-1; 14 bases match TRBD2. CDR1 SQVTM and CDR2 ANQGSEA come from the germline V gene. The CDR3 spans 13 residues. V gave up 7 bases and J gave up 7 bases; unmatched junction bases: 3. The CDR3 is CSAGTSGRNEQFF. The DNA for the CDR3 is TGCAGCGCCGGGACTAGCGGGAGAAATGAGCAGTTCTTC.

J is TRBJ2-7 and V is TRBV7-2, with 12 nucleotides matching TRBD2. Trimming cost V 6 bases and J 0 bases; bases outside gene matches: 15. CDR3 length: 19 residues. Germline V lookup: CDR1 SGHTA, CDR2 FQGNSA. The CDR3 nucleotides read TGTGCCAGCAGTCTAGAGGGGGCTAGCGGGAGGGCTATCTCCTACGAGCAGTACTTC. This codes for CASSLEGASGRAISYEQYF.

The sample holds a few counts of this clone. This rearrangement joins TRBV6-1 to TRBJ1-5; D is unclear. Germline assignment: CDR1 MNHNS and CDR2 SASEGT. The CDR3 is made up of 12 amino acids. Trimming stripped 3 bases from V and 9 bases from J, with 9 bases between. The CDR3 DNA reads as TGTGCCAGCAGTGAGGGAGTTGGGCCCCAGCATTTT. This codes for CASSEGVGPQHF.

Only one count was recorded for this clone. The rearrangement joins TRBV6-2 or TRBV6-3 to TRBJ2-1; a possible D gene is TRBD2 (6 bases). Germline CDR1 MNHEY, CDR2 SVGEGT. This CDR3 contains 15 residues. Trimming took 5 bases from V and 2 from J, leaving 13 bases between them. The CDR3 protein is CASSDLARAYNEQFF. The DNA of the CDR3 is TGTGCCAGCAGTGATCTAGCGAGGGCCTACAATGAGCAGTTCTTC.

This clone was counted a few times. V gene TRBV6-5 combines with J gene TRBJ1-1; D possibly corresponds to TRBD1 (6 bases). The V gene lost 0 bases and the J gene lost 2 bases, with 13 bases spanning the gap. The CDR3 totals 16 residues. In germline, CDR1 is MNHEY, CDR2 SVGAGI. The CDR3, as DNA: TGTGCCAGCAGTTACTCGTCGGGGGGGCCCAACACTGAAGCTTTCTTT. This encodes CASSYSSGGPNTEAFF.

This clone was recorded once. CDR3: CSASRGYGNSYEQYF. The DNA for the CDR3 is TGCAGTGCTAGTAGGGGGTACGGGAATTCCTACGAGCAGTACTTC. This chain joins TRBV20-1 and TRBJ2-7, with a tentative D call TRBD1 (6 bases). The length of the CDR3 is 15 residues. Germline V lookup: CDR1 DFQATT, CDR2 SNEGSKA (reference sequence). The V end lost 3 bases, the J end lost 1 base, and 16 bases lay between the germline ends.

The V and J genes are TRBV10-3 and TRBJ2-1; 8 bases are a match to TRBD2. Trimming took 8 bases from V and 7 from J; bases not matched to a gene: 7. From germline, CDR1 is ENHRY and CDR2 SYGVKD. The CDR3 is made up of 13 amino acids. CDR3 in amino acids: CAIGSGGENEQFF. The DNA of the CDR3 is TGTGCCATCGGGAGCGGGGGCGAGAATGAGCAGTTCTTC.

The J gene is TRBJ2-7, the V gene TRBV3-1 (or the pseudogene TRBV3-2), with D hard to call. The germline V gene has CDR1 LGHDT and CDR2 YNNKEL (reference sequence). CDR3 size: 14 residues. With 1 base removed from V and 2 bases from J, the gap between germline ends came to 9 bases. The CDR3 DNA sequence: TGTGCCAGCAGCCAAGGGTACAGCACCTACGAGCAGTACTTC. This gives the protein CASSQGYSTYEQYF.

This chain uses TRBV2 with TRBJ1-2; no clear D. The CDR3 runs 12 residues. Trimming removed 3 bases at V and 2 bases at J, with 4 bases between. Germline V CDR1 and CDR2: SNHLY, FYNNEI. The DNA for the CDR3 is TGTGCCAGCAGTGACAGGAACTATGGCTACACCTTC. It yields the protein CASSDRNYGYTF.

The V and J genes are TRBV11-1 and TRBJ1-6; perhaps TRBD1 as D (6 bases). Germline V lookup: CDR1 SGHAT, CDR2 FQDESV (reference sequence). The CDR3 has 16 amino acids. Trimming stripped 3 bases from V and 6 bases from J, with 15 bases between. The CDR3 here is CASSLTGGPVNSPLHF. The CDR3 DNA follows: TGTGCCAGCAGCTTGACGGGGGGCCCCGTTAATTCACCCCTCCACTTT.

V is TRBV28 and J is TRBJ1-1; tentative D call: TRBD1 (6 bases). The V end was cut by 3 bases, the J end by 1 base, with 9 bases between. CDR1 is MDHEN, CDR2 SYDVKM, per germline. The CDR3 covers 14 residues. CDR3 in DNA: TGTGCCAGCAGTTTTGGACAGTCGAACACTGAAGCTTTCTTT. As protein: CASSFGQSNTEAFF.

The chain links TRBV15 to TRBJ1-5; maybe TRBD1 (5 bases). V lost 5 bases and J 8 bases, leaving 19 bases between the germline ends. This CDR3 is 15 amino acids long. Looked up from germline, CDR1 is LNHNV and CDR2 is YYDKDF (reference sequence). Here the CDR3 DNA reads TGTGCCACCAGCCGCTGGTTGGAGGGGATGGAGCCCCAGCATTTT. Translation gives CATSRWLEGMEPQHF. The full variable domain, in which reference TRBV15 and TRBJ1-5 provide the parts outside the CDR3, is DAMVIQNPRYQVTQFGKPVTLSCSQTLNHNVMYWYQQKSSQAPKLLFHYYDKDFNNEADTPDNFQSRRPNTSFCFLDIRSPGLGDTAMYLCATSRWLEGMEPQHFGDGTRLSIL.

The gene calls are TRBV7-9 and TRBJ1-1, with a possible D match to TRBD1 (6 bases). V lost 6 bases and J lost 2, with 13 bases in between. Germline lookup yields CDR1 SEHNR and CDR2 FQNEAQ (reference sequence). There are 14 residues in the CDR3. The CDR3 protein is CASRPDRSNTEAFF. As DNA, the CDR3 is TGTGCCAGCAGACCCGACAGGTCAAACACTGAAGCTTTCTTT.

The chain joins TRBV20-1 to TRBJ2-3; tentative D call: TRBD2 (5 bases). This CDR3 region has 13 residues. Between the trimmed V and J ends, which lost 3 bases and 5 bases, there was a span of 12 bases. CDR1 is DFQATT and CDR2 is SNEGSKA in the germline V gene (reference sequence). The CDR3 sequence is CSASSGGKDTQYF. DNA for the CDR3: TGCAGTGCTAGTAGTGGAGGAAAAGATACGCAGTATTTT.